The 17 T cell receptor beta chains listed next were all sequenced from one sample in a study of Tregs in tolerant kidney transplant recipients. Profiled with immunoSEQ multiplex PCR; TCRdb holds only in-frame clones, not every one. The sample lists some 69,000 clones; roughly 89% were seen once. The sample comprised CD4+ T cells from blood. These receptor sequences come from a human donor in good health.

V gene TRBV11-2 combines with J gene TRBJ2-7; D possibly corresponds to TRBD2 (7 bases). With 2 bases removed from V and 3 bases from J, the gap between germline ends came to 11 bases. This CDR3 is 14 amino acids long. CDR1 and CDR2 (germline): SGHAT, FQNNGV. The CDR3 sequence is CASSLRGADYEQYF. The CDR3 coding sequence is TGTGCCAGCAGCTTACGGGGGGCGGACTACGAGCAGTACTTC. The full variable domain, its missing parts supplied by reference TRBV11-2 and TRBJ2-7, is EAGVAQSPRYKIIEKRQSVAFWCNPISGHATLYWYQQILGQGPKLLIQFQNNGVVDDSQLPKDRFSAERLKGVDSTLKIQPAKLEDSAVYLCASSLRGADYEQYFGPGTRLTVT.

The chain combines TRBV5-1 with TRBJ1-4; no firm D call. Germline V CDR1 and CDR2: SGHRS, YFSETQ. The CDR3 contains 15 residues. V dropped 0 bases and J dropped 8 bases, with 14 bases sitting between them. CDR3: CASSLGAGDKEKLFF. The CDR3 DNA reads as TGCGCCAGCAGCTTGGGGGCGGGCGATAAGGAAAAACTGTTTTTT.

The chain has TRBV7-6 and TRBJ2-1; TRBD2 matches at 14 bases. CDR3 length: 21 amino acids. Germline V gene lookup returns CDR1 SGHVS and CDR2 FNYEAQ. Germline trimming cut 5 bases from V and 2 bases from J; bases unmatched to any gene: 17. DNA for the CDR3: TGTGCCAGCAGCCCCAGAGGCCGGACTAGCGGGAGGTTTAGGGCCTACAATGAGCAGTTCTTC. Residues: CASSPRGRTSGRFRAYNEQFF.

The chain couples TRBV18 to TRBJ2-7, with D possibly matching TRBD2 (6 bases). Trimming shortened V by 4 bases and J by 1 base, and 11 bases separated the two germline ends. Germline V lookup: CDR1 KGHSH, CDR2 LQKENI. This CDR3 contains 14 residues. CDR3 nucleotide sequence: TGTGCCAGCTCACGGGCTAGCGAGTCCTACGAGCAGTACTTC. Translation gives CASSRASESYEQYF.

The chain links TRBV30 to TRBJ2-3; tentative D call: TRBD2 (6 bases). Germline V gives CDR1 GTSNPN, CDR2 SVGIG (reference sequence). The V end was cut by 4 bases, the J end by 0 bases, with 17 bases between. The CDR3 loop spans 16 amino acids. In DNA form, the CDR3 reads TGTGCCTGGACCTCTAGGAGGGGCTATAGCACAGATACGCAGTATTTT. Its protein is CAWTSRRGYSTDTQYF.

The CDR3 nucleotides read TGTGCCAGCAGCGCCAAGGGGGCGGGCTCCTACAATGAGCAGTTCTTC. It yields the protein CASSAKGAGSYNEQFF. The chain uses TRBV7-9 and TRBJ2-1; TRBD1 agrees at 7 bases. V lost 5 bases, J lost 0 bases, and 7 bases stayed unmatched. The CDR3 totals 16 residues. Germline V CDR1 and CDR2: SEHNR, FQNEAQ (reference sequence).

The J gene is TRBJ2-5, the V gene TRBV2; D is uncertain. Germline values: CDR1 SNHLY, CDR2 FYNNEI. This CDR3 spans 13 amino acids. V was clipped by 4 bases and J by 1 base, with 7 bases between them. In nucleotides, the CDR3 is TGTGCCAGCAGTGTAGCAGTCCAAGAGACCCAGTACTTC. As protein: CASSVAVQETQYF.

This sequence joins TRBV29-1 and TRBJ2-1, with 7 nucleotides matching TRBD1. CDR1 SQVTM and CDR2 ANQGSEA come from the germline V gene. Trimming removed 3 bases from V and 13 bases from J; junction bases left unmatched: 12. The CDR3 is made up of 13 amino acids. The CDR3 region has the DNA TGCAGCGTTGATTCTTGGGACAGCATTAGACAGTTCTTC. Amino acid sequence: CSVDSWDSIRQFF.

The chain carries TRBV18 and TRBJ1-2, with TRBD1 matching 9 bases. CDR1 is KGHSH and CDR2 is LQKENI in the germline V gene. V was pared by 6 bases and J by 6 bases, with 5 bases of the junction left unmatched. The CDR3 sequence is 13 residues long. The CDR3 spells CASSGQGIDGYTF. CDR3 sequence (DNA): TGTGCCAGCTCGGGACAGGGAATTGATGGCTACACCTTC.

This clone was recorded a few times. This chain joins TRBV29-1 and TRBJ2-3; 7 bases match TRBD2. The CDR3 has 15 amino acids. The germline CDR1 and CDR2 sequences are SQVTM and ANQGSEA. V gave up 3 bases and J gave up 3 bases; unmatched junction bases: 9. The CDR3 sequence: CSVERAGVGTDTQYF. The CDR3 DNA follows: TGCAGCGTTGAGAGGGCGGGAGTAGGAACAGATACGCAGTATTTT.

The chain is built from TRBV7-2 and TRBJ2-1; 7 bases fit TRBD2. CDR3 length: 19 residues. Germline-derived CDR1 and CDR2 are SGHTA and FQGNSA. Trimming took 5 bases from V and 2 from J; bases not matched to a gene: 18. In DNA form, the CDR3 reads TGTGCCAGCAGCCCCCGGATTTGGCGGGAGTCGAGGACCTACAATGAGCAGTTCTTC. Amino acids: CASSPRIWRESRTYNEQFF.

The V and J genes are TRBV7-2 and TRBJ1-2; no definite D call. The CDR3 runs 10 residues. V gave up 11 bases and J gave up 6 bases, with 10 bases separating them. Germline CDR1 and CDR2: SGHTA and FQGNSA. The CDR3 DNA is TGTGCCTATGGGATCGATGGCTACACCTTC. This sequence encodes CAYGIDGYTF.

The CDR3 region is CASSGDHLGTGELFF. As DNA, the CDR3 is TGTGCCAGCAGTGGGGATCATTTGGGGACCGGGGAGCTGTTTTTT. This chain links TRBV6-1 with TRBJ2-2; D is unresolved. The germline V gene has CDR1 MNHNS and CDR2 SASEGT. Trimming cost V 4 bases and J 5 bases, with 14 bases left between them. The CDR3 totals 15 residues.

The chain combines TRBV5-6 with TRBJ2-1; TRBD2 matches at 7 bases. The CDR3 runs 16 residues. Germline CDR1 is SGHDT and CDR2 is YYEEEE. Germline trimming cut 0 bases from V and 1 base from J; bases unmatched to any gene: 4. The CDR3 protein is CASSLVAGRSYNEQFF. The CDR3 bases are TGTGCCAGCAGCTTGGTTGCCGGGAGGTCCTACAATGAGCAGTTCTTC.

This clone was picked up a small number of times. The CDR3 loop is CASSQDVSRPSGTLHF. The CDR3 DNA reads as TGCGCCAGCAGCCAAGATGTGTCCAGGCCTAGTGGCACCCTCCACTTT. This chain links TRBV4-1 with TRBJ1-6; no clear D gene. V lost 0 bases, J lost 14 bases, and 20 bases lay in between. Germline V lookup: CDR1 MGHRA, CDR2 YSYEKL. The CDR3 consists of 16 residues.

This rearrangement joins TRBV5-1 to TRBJ2-7, with unresolved D. Looked up from germline, CDR1 is SGHRS and CDR2 is YFSETQ. Trimming cost V 4 bases and J 2 bases, with 16 bases left between them. This CDR3 contains 15 residues. The CDR3 coding sequence is TGCGCCAGCAGCCTGGCGTCCCCTAGAGCCTACGAGCAGTACTTC. Translating gives CASSLASPRAYEQYF.

The chain couples TRBV27 to TRBJ1-5, with no clear D. The V gene's germline CDR1 is MNHEY and CDR2 SMNVEV (reference sequence). The CDR3 is made up of 13 amino acids. The V end was cut by 2 bases, the J end by 6 bases, with 8 bases between. In DNA form, the CDR3 reads TGTGCCAGCAGTTTAGGAGGGTCTCAGCCCCAGCATTTT. This encodes CASSLGGSQPQHF.